The 11 T cell receptor beta chains below all came from one sample that was sequenced in a study of glioma-infiltrating T cells. The iRepertoire nested amplicon-rescue multiplex PCR amplified TCR alpha and beta CDR3s from RNA. TCRdb reprocessed the multiplex PCR reads via MiXCR and lists one record per CDR3 protein. The sample contains about 130,000 distinct CDR3 sequences, under 25% of which appear only once. The sequencing input was glioma tissue, nonneoplastic brain tissue, or PBMCs (not recorded which). Receptor source: a human donor with low-grade glioma or glioblastoma, undergoing nonglioma brain surgery, or in good health (not recorded which).

This clonotype has a handful of counts. V usage is TRBV20-1 and J usage is TRBJ2-3, with D perhaps matching TRBD1 or TRBD2 (6 bases each). Trimming removed 3 bases from V and 6 bases from J, with 16 bases in between. The germline V gene has CDR1 DFQATT and CDR2 SNEGSKA (reference sequence). This CDR3 has 14 amino acids. CDR3 sequence (DNA): TGCAGTGCTAGCGCCTTGGGGGGCTGGGATACGCAGTATTTT. Protein sequence: CSASALGGWDTQYF.

In its sample, this clonotype was seen many times. The chain employs TRBV20-1 and TRBJ2-7, with D maybe TRBD2 (5 bases). With 7 bases removed from V and 0 bases from J, the gap between germline ends came to 7 bases. The germline gives CDR1 DFQATT, CDR2 SNEGSKA (reference sequence). The CDR3 length is 11 residues. This CDR3 reads CSVRDSYEQYV. CDR3 coding DNA: TGCAGTGTCCGGGACTCCTACGAGCAGTACGTC.

This clonotype was seen a handful of times. The V call is TRBV24-1, the J call TRBJ2-5; perhaps TRBD2 as D (5 bases). V was cut by 6 bases and J by 5 bases, with 6 bases left in between. The germline gives CDR1 KGHDR, CDR2 SFDVKD. The CDR3 runs to 11 residues. The CDR3 DNA follows: TGTGCCACCAGTCAGCGGGAGACCCAGTACTTC. Translating gives CATSQRETQYF.

The chain couples TRBV5-1 to TRBJ1-1; 9 bases are a match to TRBD1. Trimming cost V 3 bases and J 5 bases; bases outside gene matches: 2. The CDR3 runs 13 residues. The V gene's germline CDR1 is SGHRS and CDR2 YFSETQ. The CDR3 region is CASSWDRDTEAFF. The CDR3 DNA follows: TGCGCCAGCAGCTGGGACAGGGATACTGAAGCTTTCTTT. The entire variable domain, with the rest obtained from reference TRBV5-1 and TRBJ1-1, is as follows: KAGVTQTPRYLIKTRGQQVTLSCSPISGHRSVSWYQQTPGQGLQFLFEYFSETQRNKGNFPGRFSGRQFSNSRSEMNVSTLELGDSALYLCASSWDRDTEAFFGQGTRLTVV.

This clonotype showed up just once. V and J are TRBV7-9 and TRBJ1-6; 7 bases align to TRBD1. From germline, CDR1 is SEHNR and CDR2 FQNEAQ (reference sequence). The ends lost 1 base at V and 4 bases at J; junction bases unmatched: 1. The CDR3 runs 15 residues. CDR3 protein: CASSLGTGYNSPLHF. The DNA for the CDR3 is TGTGCCAGCAGCTTAGGGACAGGTTATAATTCACCCCTCCACTTT.

This clonotype has a count of ten or more. The J gene is TRBJ1-5, the V gene TRBV27, with 11 bases matching TRBD1. Germline CDR1 reads MNHEY; CDR2 reads SMNVEV (reference sequence). V gave up 6 bases and J gave up 9 bases; unmatched junction bases: 4. CDR3 size: 13 residues. The CDR3 sequence: CASSRDRGRPQHF. The CDR3, as DNA: TGTGCCAGCAGCCGGGACAGGGGGAGGCCCCAGCATTTT.

This clonotype was detected many times. The chain is built from TRBV6-1 and TRBJ2-7, with a weak D call TRBD1 (6 bases). The CDR3 extends over 14 amino acids. The V end lost 6 bases, the J end lost 6 bases, and 18 bases lay between the germline ends. The germline V gene encodes CDR1 MNHNS and CDR2 SASEGT. DNA for the CDR3: TGTGCCAGCAGATCTACAGGGTCAGTACGCGAGCAGTACGTC. Encoded protein: CASRSTGSVREQYV.

This clonotype was counted only a few times. This sequence joins TRBV7-3 and TRBJ2-1; TRBD1 aligns across 7 bases. V lost 5 bases, J lost 9 bases, and 4 bases stayed unmatched. The CDR3 is 12 amino acids. CDR1 SGHTA and CDR2 FQGTGA come from the germline V gene. Here the CDR3 DNA reads TGTGCCAGCAGCCCAGGGGGTGCTGAGCAGTTCTTC. Amino acid sequence: CASSPGGAEQFF.

This clonotype was picked up a small number of times. The chain employs TRBV28 and TRBJ1-2; tentative D call: TRBD1 (5 bases). From germline, CDR1 is MDHEN and CDR2 SYDVKM. V lost 10 bases and J 4 bases, leaving 13 bases between the germline ends. This CDR3 has 12 residues. The CDR3 reads CATLTALYGYTF. DNA for the CDR3: TGTGCCACCCTGACAGCCCTCTATGGCTACACCTTC.

The V and J genes are TRBV19 and TRBJ1-5, with D perhaps TRBD1 (6 bases). Germline values: CDR1 LNHDA, CDR2 SQIVND (reference sequence). V was clipped by 7 bases and J by 4 bases, with 17 bases between them. This CDR3 region has 15 residues. CDR3 DNA: TGTGCCAGTACACGGACAGCCGGGACAAATCAGCCCCAGCATTTT. It specifies CASTRTAGTNQPQHF. The full variable domain, its missing parts supplied by reference TRBV19 and TRBJ1-5, is DGGITQSPKYLFRKEGQNVTLSCEQNLNHDAMYWYRQDPGQGLRLIYYSQIVNDFQKGDIAEGYSVSREKKESFPLTVTSAQKNPTAFYLCASTRTAGTNQPQHFGDGTRLSIL.

This chain connects TRBV2 to TRBJ2-5; D possibly corresponds to TRBD1 (6 bases). The CDR3 is made up of 15 amino acids. The V gene's germline CDR1 is SNHLY and CDR2 FYNNEI. The ends were cut back, 5 bases at V and 3 bases at J, with 16 bases in the middle. In DNA, the CDR3 is TGTGCCAGCAGTAGGGCAGGGGCCGTTAAAGAGACCCAGTACTTC. Its translation: CASSRAGAVKETQYF.